This T cell receptor beta chain is from a study of shared clonotypes between healthy human individuals. This clone was picked up one time. Division of CD4+ cells produced a CD45RA+ naive subset and a CD45RA-negative memory subset. Around 30,000 T cell genomes, or about 0.2 ug DNA, went into the sorted-subset replicate PCRs. TCRdb's copy holds only in-frame clones and misses some; the assay was immunoSEQ multiplex PCR. The profile covers some 1.4 million clones, with 95% to 97% appearing a single time and more than 0.9% taken by the ten largest. From germline, CDR1 is SGHKS and CDR2 YYEKEE (reference sequence). CDR3 length equals 13 residues. V gave up 10 bases and J gave up 4 bases; unmatched junction bases: 6.

The gene calls are TRBV5-5 and TRBJ2-2, with 8 bases fitting TRBD1. The receptor comes from a man aged 30 to 45 in good health. The sequenced sample was naive CD4+ T cells sorted from blood. As to subset: CD45RA+ positively selected. The CDR3 DNA is TGTGCCGCTCAGGGGGCTGTCACCGGGGAGCTGTTTTTT. This gives the protein CAAQGAVTGELFF.